These 27 T cell receptor beta chains were sequenced from one sample in a study of T cells in narcolepsy. Libraries were prepared by immunoSEQ multiplex PCR; TCRdb keeps only in-frame clonotypes and omits some of them. The sample holds about 40,000 clones; 70% to 90% are singletons and the top ten take around 1.3%. Input material: CD45RA- memory CD4+ T cells from PBMCs. All receptors come from a human donor with narcolepsy.

This clone was detected only once. The chain has TRBV10-3 and TRBJ1-1; D is perhaps TRBD1 (6 bases). Germline loops: CDR1 ENHRY, CDR2 SYGVKD. This CDR3 is 17 amino acids long. The germline V and J ends were trimmed by 6 bases and 3 bases, with 23 bases remaining between them. The CDR3 region has the DNA TGTGCCATCAGGGGTTCGAAACAGGGACTACCCGACACTGAAGCTTTCTTT. It yields the protein CAIRGSKQGLPDTEAFF.

The chain is built from TRBV5-1 and TRBJ2-1, with 13 bases that match TRBD2. Germline V gene sequence: CDR1 SGHRS, CDR2 YFSETQ. This CDR3 spans 16 amino acids. The V gene end was trimmed by 4 bases and the J gene end by 4 bases; junction bases not matched to a gene: 5. In DNA form, the CDR3 reads TGCGCCAGCAGCGTCCTACTAGCGGGAGGGTACAATGAGCAGTTCTTC. Its protein product is CASSVLLAGGYNEQFF.

V and J are TRBV27 and TRBJ1-6; 8 positions match TRBD1. V lost 2 bases and J lost 9; bases outside the gene matches: 6. Germline CDR1 MNHEY, CDR2 SMNVEV (reference sequence). The CDR3 is 15 residues long. CDR3: CASSLDRGSGSPLHF. The CDR3 region has the DNA TGTGCCAGCAGTTTAGACAGGGGTTCAGGTTCACCCCTCCACTTT.

V gene TRBV19 combines with J gene TRBJ1-4; D might be TRBD1 (5 bases). This CDR3 region has 13 residues. Trimming removed 7 bases at V and 0 bases at J, with 6 bases between. Germline loops: CDR1 LNHDA, CDR2 SQIVND (reference sequence). CDR3 bases: TGTGCCAGTACCAGGGCAACTAATGAAAAACTGTTTTTT. It translates to CASTRATNEKLFF.

V and J are TRBV25-1 and TRBJ1-4; D is ambiguous. There are 14 residues in the CDR3. The V end was cut by 2 bases, the J end by 6 bases, with 10 bases between. Germline assignment: CDR1 MGHDK and CDR2 SYGVNS. The CDR3 DNA reads TGTGCCAGCAGTGAAGGAGGGTGGCATGAAAAACTGTTTTTT. Residues: CASSEGGWHEKLFF.

This clone has a single count. The CDR3 sequence is CASRSGTYNEQFF. The CDR3 bases are TGCGCCAGCAGATCGGGAACCTACAATGAGCAGTTCTTC. The chain employs TRBV5-1 and TRBJ2-1; a possible D gene is TRBD2 (5 bases). CDR1 and CDR2 from the germline V gene are SGHRS and YFSETQ. V gave up 5 bases and J gave up 2 bases, with 8 bases separating them. CDR3 length: 13 amino acids.

The V and J genes are TRBV7-2 and TRBJ2-1; 7 bases agree with TRBD1. The germline V gene encodes CDR1 SGHTA and CDR2 FQGNSA. V was clipped by 4 bases and J by 7 bases; unmatched bases: 10. The CDR3 has 15 amino acids. Here the CDR3 DNA reads TGTGCCAGCAGCTCCTACAGGGGACCGAGTAATGAGCAGTTCTTC. Its protein product is CASSSYRGPSNEQFF. Variable domain in full (rest from reference TRBV7-2 and TRBJ2-1): GAGVSQSPSNKVTEKGKDVELRCDPISGHTALYWYRQSLGQGLEFLIYFQGNSAPDKSGLPSDRFSAERTGGSVSTLTIQRTQQEDSAVYLCASSSYRGPSNEQFFGPGTRLTVL.

This chain joins TRBV7-6 and TRBJ2-1; maybe TRBD2 (6 bases). This CDR3 is 16 amino acids long. Trimming removed 3 bases from V and 5 bases from J, with 17 bases in between. The germline V gene has CDR1 SGHVS and CDR2 FNYEAQ. The DNA for the CDR3 is TGTGCCAGCAGCTTCTTCGCGGGGAGTAGGAACAATGAGCAGTTCTTC. The encoded protein is CASSFFAGSRNNEQFF.

This rearrangement joins TRBV14 to TRBJ2-5; TRBD1 or TRBD2 may be the D gene (5 bases each). The V end was cut by 4 bases, the J end by 2 bases, with 17 bases between. The germline CDR1 and CDR2 sequences are SGHDN and FVKESK. The CDR3 loop spans 16 amino acids. CDR3 in DNA: TGTGCCAGCAGCCCTCTTTGGGGGAAGGGGCAAGAGACCCAGTACTTC. This codes for CASSPLWGKGQETQYF.

V gene TRBV20-1 combines with J gene TRBJ1-2; D gene unclear. Germline V gene sequence: CDR1 DFQATT, CDR2 SNEGSKA (reference sequence). V lost 6 bases, J lost 8 bases, and 13 bases lay in between. This CDR3 is built from 11 residues. The CDR3 nucleotides read TGCAGTGCCGCGGACGCCCGGGGCTACACCTTC. Translating it yields CSAADARGYTF.

This clone is a singleton in its sample. The chain uses TRBV4-3 and TRBJ2-3; 8 bases agree with TRBD2. After removal of 2 bases from V and 6 bases from J, the junction contained 4 bases not matched to a gene. The V gene's germline CDR1 is LGHNA and CDR2 YSLEER. The CDR3 is made up of 14 amino acids. The DNA of the CDR3 is TGCGCCAGCAGCCAACGGGGGGGGGACGATACGCAGTATTTT. Amino acids: CASSQRGGDDTQYF.

The chain joins TRBV6-1 to TRBJ2-5; D could derive from TRBD1 or TRBD2 (5 bases each). Germline CDR1 is MNHNS and CDR2 is SASEGT. The V end was cut by 0 bases, the J end by 4 bases, with 12 bases between. CDR3 length: 15 residues. CDR3 in amino acids: CASSEARGSGETQYF. The CDR3 DNA reads TGTGCCAGCAGTGAAGCGAGGGGTTCAGGAGAGACCCAGTACTTC.

The J gene is TRBJ2-7, the V gene TRBV5-1, with 9 bases identical to TRBD2. This CDR3 spans 15 amino acids. V trimming: 0 bases; J trimming: 2 bases; junction bases outside the gene matches: 3. Germline V lookup: CDR1 SGHRS, CDR2 YFSETQ. In nucleotides, the CDR3 is TGCGCCAGCAGCTTGGGAGGACTAGCGCCCTACGAGCAGTACTTC. Its protein product is CASSLGGLAPYEQYF.

The genes are TRBV11-3 and TRBJ2-7, with D tentatively TRBD1 or TRBD2 (6 bases each). CDR1 is SGHNT and CDR2 is YENEEA in the germline V gene. This CDR3 has 15 residues. Trimming left V 8 bases short and J 0 bases short, with 17 bases between. CDR3 region: CASRGSGAVSYEQYF. The CDR3 nucleotides are TGTGCCAGCCGCGGGTCGGGGGCCGTCTCCTACGAGCAGTACTTC.

J is TRBJ1-2 and V is TRBV4-2, with a tentative D call TRBD1 (5 bases). CDR3 length: 15 amino acids. The ends were cut back, 6 bases at V and 8 bases at J, with 22 bases in the middle. Germline V gives CDR1 LGHNA, CDR2 YNFKEQ. CDR3 residues: CASSLGGGAEDGYTF. In nucleotides, the CDR3 is TGTGCCAGCAGTTTGGGTGGGGGTGCGGAGGACGGCTACACCTTC.

The chain has TRBV30 and TRBJ2-3; no definite D call. The CDR3 consists of 11 residues. Trimming pared 0 bases from V and 5 bases from J, leaving 3 bases between. The germline gives CDR1 GTSNPN, CDR2 SVGIG (reference sequence). CDR3 nucleotides: TGTGCCTGGAGTGTAAAAGATACGCAGTATTTT. Encoded protein: CAWSVKDTQYF.

The chain uses TRBV18 and TRBJ2-1, with 12 nucleotides matching TRBD2. CDR3 length equals 15 residues. The junction had 9 bases not matched to a gene; V was cut back by 3 bases and J by 12 bases. Germline CDR1 and CDR2: KGHSH and LQKENI. The CDR3 DNA follows: TGTGCCAGCTCACCCTCGACTAGCGGGGGCCGAGGGCAGTTCTTC. It encodes CASSPSTSGGRGQFF.

V usage is TRBV11-2 and J usage is TRBJ2-1; no firm D call. CDR1 is SGHAT and CDR2 is FQNNGV in the germline V gene. CDR3 size: 13 residues. Trimming cost V 2 bases and J 10 bases, with 12 bases left between them. The CDR3 coding sequence is TGTGCCAGCAGCTTACAAACGAAAACCGAGCAGTTCTTC. Translated: CASSLQTKTEQFF.

The chain recombines TRBV7-2 with TRBJ2-3, with 7 bases that match TRBD2. The CDR3 extends over 18 amino acids. Germline assignment: CDR1 SGHTA and CDR2 FQGNSA. With V trimmed by 1 base and J by 5 bases, 15 bases remained unmatched. Here the CDR3 reads CASSLVPLAGAQRDTQYF. CDR3 nucleotide sequence: TGTGCCAGCAGCTTAGTACCCCTCGCGGGAGCGCAGAGAGATACGCAGTATTTT.

The rearrangement joins TRBV10-1 to TRBJ2-2, with 8 nucleotides matching TRBD1. The CDR3 extends over 15 amino acids. Trimming took 2 bases from V and 8 from J; bases not matched to a gene: 7. CDR1 and CDR2 from the germline V gene are WNHNN and SYGVQD (reference sequence). CDR3 nucleotide sequence: TGCGCCAGCAGTGAGACCCCGGACAGGGCAGGGGAGCTGTTTTTT. Translation: CASSETPDRAGELFF.

This clone was picked up one time. The V and J genes are TRBV9 and TRBJ2-2, with 11 bases lining up with TRBD1. CDR3 length: 15 amino acids. Trimming cost V 4 bases and J 7 bases; bases outside gene matches: 6. Germline V gene data show CDR1 as SGDLS and CDR2 as YYNGEE. CDR3 amino acids: CASSPRDRGNGELFF. CDR3 in DNA: TGTGCCAGCAGCCCCCGGGACAGGGGGAACGGGGAGCTGTTTTTT.

V is TRBV11-3 and J is TRBJ1-4; 11 positions agree with TRBD1. The CDR3 totals 16 residues. V shed 5 bases and J 5 bases; nucleotides not matched to a gene: 7. Germline V gene data show CDR1 as SGHNT and CDR2 as YENEEA. CDR3 nucleotide sequence: TGTGCCAGCAGCCCAGGGACAGGGGGGTTAAATGAAAAACTGTTTTTT. This codes for CASSPGTGGLNEKLFF. Variable domain in full (rest from reference TRBV11-3 and TRBJ1-4): EAGVVQSPRYKIIEKKQPVAFWCNPISGHNTLYWYLQNLGQGPELLIRYENEEAVDDSQLPKDRFSAERLKGVDSTLKIQPAELGDSAVYLCASSPGTGGLNEKLFFGSGTQLSVL.

The chain uses TRBV7-9 and TRBJ2-5, with TRBD2 matching over 14 bases. The junction had 12 bases not matched to a gene; V was cut back by 4 bases and J by 5 bases. The CDR3 has 18 residues. Per germline, CDR1 SEHNR and CDR2 FQNEAQ (reference sequence). In DNA form, the CDR3 reads TGTGCCAGCAGCTGGGGACTAGCGGGGGCAGACCCCCTGGAGACCCAGTACTTC. Its protein is CASSWGLAGADPLETQYF. The full variable domain, completed using reference TRBV7-9 and TRBJ2-5, is DTGVSQNPRHKITKRGQNVTFRCDPISEHNRLYWYRQTLGQGPEFLTYFQNEAQLEKSRLLSDRFSAERPKGSFSTLEIQRTEQGDSAMYLCASSWGLAGADPLETQYFGPGTRLLVL.

The chain is built from TRBV7-9 and TRBJ2-2; 7 positions agree with TRBD2. The junction had 8 bases not matched to a gene; V was cut back by 0 bases and J by 4 bases. Germline V CDR1 and CDR2: SEHNR, FQNEAQ (reference sequence). This CDR3 comprises 17 residues. The CDR3 region has the DNA TGTGCCAGCAGCTTAGCGCTACGCGGGAGCGGCACCGGGGAGCTGTTTTTT. Translating it yields CASSLALRGSGTGELFF.

The chain combines TRBV7-9 with TRBJ1-5; D unclear. The germline V gene has CDR1 SEHNR and CDR2 FQNEAQ (reference sequence). V was shortened by 3 bases and J by 4 bases, with 10 bases between the two germline ends. The CDR3 loop spans 14 amino acids. This CDR3 reads CASSFVGGNQPQHF. The CDR3 bases are TGTGCCAGCAGCTTTGTGGGCGGGAATCAGCCCCAGCATTTT.

CDR3 in DNA: TGTGCCAGCAGCCAAGCTGGACTAGCGGGAAACAATGAGCAGTTCTTC. Protein sequence: CASSQAGLAGNNEQFF. This sequence joins TRBV4-2 and TRBJ2-1, with 12 bases identical to TRBD2. Losses at the gene ends were 1 base for V and 5 bases for J; bases not matched to a gene: 3. The CDR3 covers 16 residues. Germline V gene sequence: CDR1 LGHNA, CDR2 YNFKEQ.

The chain uses TRBV9 and TRBJ2-5; TRBD1 agrees at 11 bases. Germline V gene lookup returns CDR1 SGDLS and CDR2 YYNGEE. Unmatched junction bases numbered 15, after V lost 3 bases and J lost 2 bases. The CDR3 spans 19 residues. As DNA, the CDR3 is TGTGCCAGCAGCGAGCACACAGGGACAGGGGGAGTCGGTCAAGAGACCCAGTACTTC. Translated: CASSEHTGTGGVGQETQYF.